Presented here are 24 T cell receptor beta chains from one specimen sequenced in a study of identical twins. TCRdb analysed the 5' RACE reads with MiXCR anew, one entry per CDR3 protein. The sample lists 1.5 million to 2 million distinct CDR3 sequences, roughly a third occurring once. The material sequenced was cord blood. Every receptor here comes from a newborn girl in good health.

The V call is TRBV11-2, the J call TRBJ2-5; no clear D gene. CDR3 length equals 14 residues. V lost 4 bases to trimming and J lost 4 bases, with 13 bases between them. Germline CDR1 reads SGHAT; CDR2 reads FQNNGV. The CDR3 coding sequence is TGTGCCAGCAGCTCCAGGCTGGGCCCAGAGACCCAGTACTTC. It encodes CASSSRLGPETQYF.

V is TRBV12-3 or TRBV12-4 and J is TRBJ1-4; D gene uncertain. This CDR3 contains 15 residues. V lost 1 base, J lost 3 bases, and 9 bases lay in between. The CDR3 DNA reads TGTGCCAGCAGTTTAGGCCGCGGAGCTAATGAAAAACTGTTTTTT. The encoded protein is CASSLGRGANEKLFF.

Ten or more counts support this clonotype. This chain connects TRBV29-1 to TRBJ2-7; D not certain. The V gene lost 0 bases and the J gene lost 0 bases, with 3 bases spanning the gap. This CDR3 spans 12 amino acids. Germline lookup yields CDR1 SQVTM and CDR2 ANQGSEA. The CDR3: CSVEENSYEQYF. As DNA, the CDR3 is TGCAGCGTTGAAGAAAACTCCTACGAGCAGTACTTC.

Note on this clonotype: It may be a read error: a sequence one base away is much more abundant. The chain recombines TRBV28 with TRBJ2-7, with 14 bases that match TRBD2. Germline V gene data show CDR1 as MDHEN and CDR2 as SYDVKM. This CDR3 is 17 amino acids long. The V segment lost 6 bases and the J segment 7 bases; nucleotides outside the gene matches: 14. This CDR3 is CASSLTSGRALDNEQYF. The CDR3, as DNA: TGTGCCAGCAGCCTGACTAGCGGGAGGGCCTTGGACAATGAGCAGTACTTC.

This clonotype was detected a few times. The V gene is TRBV20-1, the J gene TRBJ2-6; no firm D call. CDR3 length equals 14 residues. Trimming cost V 5 bases and J 1 base, with 9 bases left between them. The germline gives CDR1 DFQATT, CDR2 SNEGSKA (reference sequence). CDR3 region: CSAHTESGANVLTF. The CDR3 nucleotides are TGCAGTGCTCATACGGAATCTGGGGCCAACGTCCTGACTTTC.

This clonotype was counted only a few times. The chain couples TRBV4-2 to TRBJ2-5; 8 bases align to TRBD2. The ends lost 0 bases at V and 5 bases at J; junction bases unmatched: 17. The V gene's germline CDR1 is LGHNA and CDR2 YNFKEQ. This CDR3 spans 19 amino acids. In DNA form, the CDR3 reads TGTGCCAGCAGCCAAGAAGGGAGGGTAGCGGGAAATATGTGGGAGACCCAGTACTTC. Encoded protein: CASSQEGRVAGNMWETQYF.

This chain links TRBV20-1 with TRBJ2-5, with TRBD2 matching over 12 bases. The J segment lost 1 base and the V segment lost 4 bases, leaving 7 bases of the junction unmatched. This CDR3 is built from 16 residues. CDR1 is DFQATT and CDR2 is SNEGSKA in the germline V gene (reference sequence). Here the CDR3 DNA reads TGCAGTGCTACTCCGGGACTAGCGGGTACCCAAGAGACCCAGTACTTC. Translation: CSATPGLAGTQETQYF.

The chain uses TRBV7-9 and TRBJ2-7; the D is unclear. CDR1 and CDR2 from the germline V gene are SEHNR and FQNEAQ (reference sequence). The CDR3 sequence is 12 residues long. V was trimmed by 7 bases and J by 3 bases, leaving 10 bases between them. The CDR3 reads CASTHKGYEQYF. CDR3 DNA: TGTGCCAGCACCCACAAGGGCTACGAGCAGTACTTC.

V gene TRBV7-2 combines with J gene TRBJ2-7, with 10 bases matching TRBD1. After removal of 4 bases from V and 4 bases from J, the junction contained 19 bases not matched to a gene. The CDR3 is 19 amino acids. Germline loops: CDR1 SGHTA, CDR2 FQGNSA. The CDR3 bases are TGTGCCAGCAGCTCGAGACAGGGGGCTTCTTTCGTGGGTTTTTACGAGCAGTACTTC. Encoded protein: CASSSRQGASFVGFYEQYF.

The chain is built from TRBV20-1 and TRBJ2-2; TRBD1 matches at 10 bases. Unmatched junction bases numbered 6, after V lost 1 base and J lost 7 bases. Germline CDR1 is DFQATT and CDR2 is SNEGSKA (reference sequence). There are 15 residues in the CDR3. The CDR3 DNA reads TGCAGTGCTAGAGGGACAGGGGGGACATTCGGGGAGCTGTTTTTT. This encodes CSARGTGGTFGELFF.

Points on this clonotype: A much larger clone is a single base away; this may be a read error. The chain carries TRBV5-1 and TRBJ2-7, with D perhaps assigned TRBD1 or TRBD2 (5 bases each). The CDR3 is made up of 14 amino acids. CDR1 is SGHRS, CDR2 YFSETQ, per germline. The CDR3 reads CASSRDVFSHEQYF. CDR3 sequence (DNA): TGCGCCAGCAGTCGGGACGTTTTCTCCCACGAGCAGTACTTC.

This chain uses TRBV5-1 with TRBJ2-4; 9 positions agree with TRBD2. The germline V gene encodes CDR1 SGHRS and CDR2 YFSETQ. This CDR3 spans 18 amino acids. The V and J ends lost 4 bases and 0 bases, in that order; junction bases with no gene match: 11. Here the CDR3 reads CASSPGPQRGVAKNIQYF. In DNA form, the CDR3 reads TGCGCCAGCAGCCCAGGTCCCCAGCGGGGGGTAGCCAAAAACATTCAGTACTTC.

The V gene is TRBV7-2, the J gene TRBJ2-3; TRBD2 matches 7 bases. Germline V gene sequence: CDR1 SGHTA, CDR2 FQGNSA. The CDR3 extends over 16 amino acids. The V and J ends lost 4 bases and 1 base, in that order; junction bases with no gene match: 8. The CDR3 region has the DNA TGTGCCAGCAGCTCTAGCGGTCGAGTTGGCACAGATACGCAGTATTTT. Translating it yields CASSSSGRVGTDTQYF.

As to this clonotype: Possible read error: a much larger clone is one base away. V is TRBV6-5 and J is TRBJ2-1; tentatively, D is TRBD1 (5 bases). The germline CDR1 and CDR2 sequences are MNHEY and SVGAGI. The CDR3 runs to 15 residues. CDR3 amino acids: CTSSLLRNRNNEQFF. CDR3 DNA: TGTACCAGCAGTCTCTTGCGGAACAGGAACAATGAGCAGTTCTTC.

This clonotype showed up just a few times. The chain carries TRBV28 and TRBJ1-1; D is perhaps TRBD1 (6 bases). Germline CDR1 and CDR2: MDHEN and SYDVKM. This CDR3 region has 12 residues. With 7 bases removed from V and 5 bases from J, the gap between germline ends came to 11 bases. The CDR3 loop is CASNTGKTEAFF. In nucleotides, the CDR3 is TGTGCCAGCAATACAGGGAAGACTGAAGCTTTCTTT.

This clonotype has a handful of counts. The CDR3 DNA reads as TGCAGTGGTCCTGCACTAACCGACGAGCTGGGCTACGAGCAGTACTTC. The encoded protein is CSGPALTDELGYEQYF. The V and J genes are TRBV20-1 and TRBJ2-7; D is ambiguous. The V and J ends lost 7 bases and 3 bases respectively, with 25 bases between them. This CDR3 region has 16 residues. Germline-derived CDR1 and CDR2 are DFQATT and SNEGSKA (reference sequence).

This clonotype was observed a handful of times. The chain carries TRBV20-1 and TRBJ2-1, with D possibly TRBD2 on 5 matching bases. There are 14 residues in the CDR3. V gave up 1 base and J gave up 3 bases, with 10 bases separating them. CDR1 is DFQATT, CDR2 SNEGSKA, per germline (reference sequence). CDR3: CSARVTGLYNEQFF. CDR3 coding DNA: TGCAGTGCTAGAGTGACCGGACTCTACAATGAGCAGTTCTTC.

This clonotype came up many times. The chain links TRBV4-2 to TRBJ2-3, with 9 positions matching TRBD1. With 1 base clipped from V and 3 bases from J, the junction kept 2 bases outside the gene matches. Per the germline V gene, CDR1 is LGHNA and CDR2 is YNFKEQ. CDR3 size: 15 residues. The CDR3 DNA is TGTGCCAGCAGCCAAGGGGACAGGGAGACAGATACGCAGTATTTT. Translation: CASSQGDRETDTQYF.

The CDR3 DNA is TGTGCCAGCAGAACTAGCGGGGCGACATACGAGCAGTACTTC. Its translation: CASRTSGATYEQYF. The chain recombines TRBV6-1 with TRBJ2-7; TRBD2 agrees at 10 bases. V lost 6 bases and J lost 4; bases outside the gene matches: 6. The germline CDR1 and CDR2 sequences are MNHNS and SASEGT. CDR3 length: 14 amino acids.

The J gene is TRBJ1-2, the V gene TRBV20-1; 9 bases line up with TRBD1. V lost 3 bases to trimming and J lost 4 bases; unmatched junction nucleotides: 15. The germline V gene has CDR1 DFQATT and CDR2 SNEGSKA (reference sequence). The CDR3 runs 17 residues. The CDR3 reads CSASKLSEDRGIYGYTF. CDR3 DNA sequence: TGCAGTGCTAGTAAGTTGTCGGAGGACAGGGGTATCTATGGCTACACCTTC.

In its sample, this clonotype was seen once. A junction end diverges from the germline sequence, so it may reflect a read error. The V call is TRBV6-1, the J call TRBJ1-1; no firm D call. The CDR3 loop spans 14 amino acids. The V gene's germline CDR1 is MNHNS and CDR2 SASEGT. CDR3 amino acids: CPSTRGPTLNEAFF. CDR3 nucleotide sequence: TGTCCCAGCACGAGAGGGCCGACCCTAAACGAAGCTTTCTTT.

This chain connects TRBV7-2 to TRBJ1-1; D might be TRBD1 (5 bases). Trimming removed 5 bases from V and 4 bases from J, with 20 bases in between. Looked up from germline, CDR1 is SGHTA and CDR2 is FQGNSA. This CDR3 is built from 16 residues. DNA of the CDR3: TGTGCCAGCAGCATAACCCGGACAAGGAGAAGCACTGAAGCTTTCTTT. It specifies CASSITRTRRSTEAFF.

The table lists this clonotype with a few counts. The chain employs TRBV6-2 or TRBV6-3 and TRBJ2-7; a weak D match, TRBD1 (5 bases). There are 14 residues in the CDR3. The V end lost 5 bases, the J end lost 2 bases, and 13 bases lay between the germline ends. In germline, CDR1 is MNHEY, CDR2 SVGEGT. Here the CDR3 DNA reads TGTGCCAGCAGTCTGTTCCAGGGTACCTACGAGCAGTACTTC. Protein: CASSLFQGTYEQYF.

The chain couples TRBV20-1 to TRBJ2-2; D is perhaps TRBD1 (6 bases). CDR1 and CDR2 (germline): DFQATT, SNEGSKA (reference sequence). The CDR3 totals 14 residues. Deletions cut 1 base from V and 6 bases from J, with 12 bases between. Here the CDR3 DNA reads TGCAGTGCTAGAGGATTGGGGGCCTCCGGGGAGCTGTTTTTT. This encodes CSARGLGASGELFF.